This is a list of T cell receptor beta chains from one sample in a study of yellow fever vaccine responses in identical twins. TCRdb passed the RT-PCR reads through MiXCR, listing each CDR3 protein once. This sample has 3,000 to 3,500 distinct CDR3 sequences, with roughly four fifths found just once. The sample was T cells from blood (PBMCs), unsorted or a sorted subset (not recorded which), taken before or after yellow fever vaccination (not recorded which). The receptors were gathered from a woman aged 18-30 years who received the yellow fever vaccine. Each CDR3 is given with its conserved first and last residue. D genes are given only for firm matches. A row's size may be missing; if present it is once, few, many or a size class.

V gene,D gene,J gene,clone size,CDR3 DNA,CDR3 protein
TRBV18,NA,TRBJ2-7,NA,TGTGCCAGCTCACCTTTACAGGAGGCCTACGAGCAGTACTTC,CASSPLQEAYEQYF
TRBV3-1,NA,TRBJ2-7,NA,TGTGCCAGCAGCCCACTGGCGAGACCCTACGAGCAGTACTTC,CASSPLARPYEQYF
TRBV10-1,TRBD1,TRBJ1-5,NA,TGCGCCATTCTGACCGGGACAGCAACCAAAGATAGCAATCAGCCCCAGCATTTT,CAILTGTATKDSNQPQHF
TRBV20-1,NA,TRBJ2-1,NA,TGCAGTGCTAGTACTCTCGTTCAGTTCTTC,CSASTLVQFF
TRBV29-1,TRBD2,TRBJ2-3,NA,TGCAGCGTTGTTAGCGGGGCTGGCACAGATACGCAGTATTTT,CSVVSGAGTDTQYF
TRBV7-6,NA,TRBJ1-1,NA,TGTGCTAGCAGCCCTCTAGGGTTGAACACTGAAGCTTTCTTT,CASSPLGLNTEAFF
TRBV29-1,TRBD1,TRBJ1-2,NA,TGCAGCGTTGCCGACAGGGGCGGTGGCTACACCTTC,CSVADRGGGYTF
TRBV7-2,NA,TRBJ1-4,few,TGTGCCAGCAGCTCCCGATTCGCAACTAATGAAAAACTGTTTTTT,CASSSRFATNEKLFF
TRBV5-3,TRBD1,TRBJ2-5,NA,TGTGCCAGAAGCTTGGGGACAGGAGAGACCCAGTACTTC,CARSLGTGETQYF
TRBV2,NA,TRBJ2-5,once,TGTGCCAGCAAGGACCAAGAGACCCAGTACTTC,CASKDQETQYF
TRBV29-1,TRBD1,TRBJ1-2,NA,TGCAGCGTGCGAAACGGGACAGGCTATGGCTACACCTTC,CSVRNGTGYGYTF
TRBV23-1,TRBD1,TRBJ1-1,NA,TGCGTTGCAGGGGGCCCTGAAGCTTTCTTT,CVAGGPEAFF
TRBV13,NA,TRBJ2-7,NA,TGTGCCAGCAGCTTAGTTGCGACTAGTCGGAATGAGCAGTACTTC,CASSLVATSRNEQYF
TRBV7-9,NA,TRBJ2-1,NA,TGTGCCAGCAGCTTAGACGGGGGGCCTACCAATGAGCAGTTCTTC,CASSLDGGPTNEQFF
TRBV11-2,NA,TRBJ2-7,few,TGTGCCAGCAGCTTATTCGACAGCACCTACGAGCAGTACTTC,CASSLFDSTYEQYF
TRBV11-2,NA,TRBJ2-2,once,TGTGCCAGCAGACTCCAGGGAACCGGGGAGCTGTTTTTT,CASRLQGTGELFF
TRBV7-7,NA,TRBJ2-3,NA,TGTGCTGTGTCCGGGGGGCCCCCAGATACGCAGTATTTT,CAVSGGPPDTQYF